This T cell receptor beta chain was sequenced for a study of metastatic and nonmetastatic thyroid tumors. Study at large: Peripheral blood and tumor or nodule samples from malignant and benign thyroid patients were compared. Study-wide findings and caveats: It was reportedly found that TCR beta diversity was significantly higher in malignant thyroid tumors than in benign nodules, a difference seen in both blood and tumor samples.

In germline, CDR1 is SGDLS, CDR2 YYNGEE. V lost 0 bases, J lost 5 bases, and 14 bases lay in between. The CDR3 consists of 15 residues. How the authors handled the data: Clinicopathological groups supplied CDR3 differences that were used to build a distant-metastasis classifier for papillary thyroid cancer. TCRdb re-called the PCR reads via MiXCR. Clone size and V and J calls follow TCRdb, not the original study. The sample yields fewer than 40,000 clones, 20% to 25% seen once. Patients were all untreated before their thyroid surgery. This clone was counted ten times or more. Antigen: not known. The rearrangement links TRBV9 to TRBJ1-1; D is unclear. This TCR was recovered from a male donor with papillary thyroid cancer or a benign thyroid nodule (not recorded which). Some clones in this sample may be carry-over from other donors' samples. The sample taken for sequencing was tumor tissue. The CDR3 region is CASSVDGVQTTEAFF. The CDR3 nucleotides are TGTGCCAGCAGCGTAGATGGCGTACAAACAACTGAAGCTTTCTTT.